This T cell receptor (beta chain) was sequenced in a study of a mutant IDH1 vaccine in newly diagnosed glioma. Described time point: week 23, last vaccination. In every dose of vaccine, 300 ug of mutant IDH1 20-mer peptide was given alongside topical imiquimod. Assay used: immunoSEQ multiplex PCR; TCRdb lists only in-frame clones, some missing. The sample records roughly 36,000 clones, more than 75% being singletons. V lost 1 base, J lost 2 bases, and 14 bases lay in between. From germline, CDR1 is LNHDA and CDR2 SQIVND (reference sequence). CDR3 length: 16 residues. Remarks on this clone: The antigen remains undetermined.

The J gene is TRBJ1-2, the V gene TRBV19, with D possibly TRBD1 on 5 matching bases. The sequencing here drew on PBMCs, taken from a glioma patient whose treatment included an IDH1 peptide vaccine. This clonotype originated in a man aged 35 to 55 with glioma. As DNA, the CDR3 is TGTGCCAGTAGTATAGGGGGACGGCTCGCGAACTATGGCTACACCTTC. Translation gives CASSIGGRLANYGYTF.